This is a list of T cell receptor beta chains from one sample in a study of OX40 agonist ivuxolimab in advanced cancers. Assay used: immunoSEQ multiplex PCR; TCRdb lists only in-frame clones, some missing. The sample consists of about 100,000 clones, approximately 94% of them appearing once. The material sequenced was CD4+ or CD8+ T cells sorted from blood, taken in a trial of the OX40 agonist ivuxolimab. All receptors come from an adult with an advanced solid tumor such as melanoma, head and neck, liver or kidney cancer. The CDR3 runs from the conserved cysteine through the conserved F or W. A D gene is named only where the DNA matches it firmly. Clone size, where shown, is once, few, many, or a class for clones that have expanded.

d_call,clone_size,j_call,v_call,cdr3_nt,cdr3_aa
.,.,TRBJ1-1,TRBV11-2,TGTGCCAGCGGACCCTTTGAAGCTTTCTTT,CASGPFEAFF
.,.,TRBJ2-7,TRBV6-1,TGTGCCAGCACCGGGGCTAGCGCCTACGAGCAGTACTTC,CASTGASAYEQYF
.,.,TRBJ2-5,TRBV6-5,TGTGCCAGCAGTCCCTGGGGGTCCCAGGAGACCCAGTACTTC,CASSPWGSQETQYF
TRBD2,.,TRBJ2-6,TRBV28,TGTGCCAGCAGTCCCCGGGGGGCTGGGGCCAACGTCCTGACTTTC,CASSPRGAGANVLTF
.,once,TRBJ2-3,TRBV5-1,TGCGCCAGCAGCGCCGGAGGTGGAAACACAGATACGCAGTATTTT,CASSAGGGNTDTQYF
.,.,TRBJ1-3,TRBV19,TGTGCCAGTAGTATAGATCGGGGAAACACCATATATTTT,CASSIDRGNTIYF
TRBD1,.,TRBJ2-1,TRBV5-1,TGCGCCAGCAGCTTGGATGACAGGGAATCCTACAATGAGCAGTTCTTC,CASSLDDRESYNEQFF
.,.,TRBJ2-7,TRBV30,TGTGCCTGGAGTGAGGGCAGGGCTTTCTACGAGCAGTACTTC,CAWSEGRAFYEQYF
.,.,TRBJ2-7,TRBV7-6,TGTGCCAGCAGCTTAGAACGGGGTACGTACGAGCAGTACTTC,CASSLERGTYEQYF
TRBD1,.,TRBJ2-1,TRBV7-9,TGTGCCAGCAGCCCCCGCCGGGGACAGGGTTACTACAATGAGCAGTTCTTC,CASSPRRGQGYYNEQFF
TRBD1,.,TRBJ2-7,TRBV7-8,TGTGCCAGCAGTCAGCCGGGACAGGGGAGAGGCGAGCAGTACTTC,CASSQPGQGRGEQYF
.,.,TRBJ2-7,TRBV7-9,TGTGCCAGCAGCTTAATGACAGAGTACGAGCAGTACTTC,CASSLMTEYEQYF
TRBD1,few,TRBJ2-5,TRBV7-7,TGTGCCAGCAGCTTCGGGCAGGGGGCAGGAGAGACCCAGTACTTC,CASSFGQGAGETQYF
.,.,TRBJ2-7,TRBV2,TGTGCCAGCAGTGAAGAAGGGATCGAGCAGTACTTC,CASSEEGIEQYF
TRBD1,.,TRBJ2-7,TRBV9,TGTGCCAGCAGCGTAGGAGGGACAGGGTACGACGAGCAGTACTTC,CASSVGGTGYDEQYF
TRBD1,.,TRBJ2-3,TRBV6-1,TGTGCCAGCCGGGACAGGCACACAGATACGCAGTATTTT,CASRDRHTDTQYF
TRBD1,.,TRBJ2-1,TRBV29-1,TGCAGCGTTGAAGGACCGACAGGGCCCTACAATGAGCAGTTCTTC,CSVEGPTGPYNEQFF
TRBD2,.,TRBJ2-3,TRBV9,TGTGCCAGCAGCGTCGCTAGCGGGGCCCGCACAGATACGCAGTATTTT,CASSVASGARTDTQYF
TRBD1,.,TRBJ1-5,TRBV6-1,TGTGCCAGCAGGGACAGGTTCAATCAGCCCCAGCATTTT,CASRDRFNQPQHF
.,.,TRBJ2-2,TRBV9,TGTGCCAGCAGCCTACCCCGAGGGGGCGGGACGAACACCGGGGAGCTGTTTTTT,CASSLPRGGGTNTGELFF
TRBD2,.,TRBJ2-1,TRBV19,TGTGCCAGTAGTATTTCTGAGGGACTACTCGATGAGCAGTTCTTC,CASSISEGLLDEQFF
.,.,TRBJ1-2,TRBV19,TGTGCCAGTAACCCGGGCGGAATCTATGGCTACACCTTC,CASNPGGIYGYTF
.,.,TRBJ2-7,TRBV7-9,TGTGCCAGCAGCTCCTGGGACCTTCTCGCCGAGCAGTACTTC,CASSSWDLLAEQYF
TRBD2,.,TRBJ2-2,TRBV4-3,TGCGCCAGCAGCCAAAAGGGACTAGCTGACAACACCGGGGAGCTGTTTTTT,CASSQKGLADNTGELFF
.,.,TRBJ1-2,TRBV14,TGTGCCAGCAGCCAAGATCCGGGCAGTTCTAACTATGGCTACACCTTC,CASSQDPGSSNYGYTF
.,.,TRBJ2-7,TRBV28,TGTGCCAGCAGTTCCATGAGAGGCCAGGGGGCGTTTGAGAGCGGGAGTTACCCCTACGAGCAGTACTTC,CASSSMRGQGAFESGSYPYEQYF
.,.,TRBJ1-2,TRBV7-9,TGTGCCAGCAGCTTAGAGGTTGCCTATGGCTACACCTTC,CASSLEVAYGYTF
.,.,TRBJ2-7,TRBV27,TGTGCCAGCAGTCCCCGACAGGTATACTACGAGCAGTACTTC,CASSPRQVYYEQYF
TRBD2,.,TRBJ2-1,TRBV5-1,TGCGCCAGCAGCGGGGGACTAGCGGAAACCTCTTCCTACAATGAGCAGTTCTTC,CASSGGLAETSSYNEQFF
TRBD2,.,TRBJ2-1,TRBV6-4,TGTGCCAGCGGTCCCGAGAGCGGGGGATACAATGAGCAGTTCTTC,CASGPESGGYNEQFF
.,.,TRBJ2-1,TRBV19,TGTGCCAGTAGTATCAGCCGCAATGAGCAGTTCTTC,CASSISRNEQFF
.,.,TRBJ2-7,TRBV27,TGTGCCAGCAGTCTGGGGGTCCACTACGAGCAGTACTTC,CASSLGVHYEQYF
TRBD1,.,TRBJ2-5,TRBV30,TGTGCCTGGAACAGGGGTCATCAAGAGACCCAGTACTTC,CAWNRGHQETQYF
TRBD2,.,TRBJ2-7,TRBV7-9,TGTGCCAGCAGCCCCCTTGGGCTAGCGGCCTACGAGCAGTACTTC,CASSPLGLAAYEQYF
TRBD1,.,TRBJ1-5,TRBV6-5,TGTGCCAGCAGTTACGGGACAGGGGTTAATCAGCCCCAGCATTTT,CASSYGTGVNQPQHF
.,.,TRBJ1-4,TRBV7-2,TGTGCCAGCAGCCCGTACGGTGGTTCAACTAATGAAAAACTGTTTTTT,CASSPYGGSTNEKLFF
.,few,TRBJ1-1,TRBV9,TGTGCCAGCAGCGTAGTTAGCAGTTTGAACACTGAAGCTTTCTTT,CASSVVSSLNTEAFF
TRBD2,.,TRBJ2-2,TRBV5-6,TGTGCCAGCAGCTGGAGGACTAGGCAGCACACCGGGGAGCTGTTTTTT,CASSWRTRQHTGELFF
TRBD2,.,TRBJ2-5,TRBV27,TGTGCCAGCAGTCCGAGGACTAGCGGGGGAGGTATGGAGACCCAGTACTTC,CASSPRTSGGGMETQYF
.,once,TRBJ2-7,TRBV27,TGTGCCAGCAGTTTATCCCCCGGGGTCGAGCAGTACTTC,CASSLSPGVEQYF
.,.,TRBJ2-7,TRBV4-3,TGCGCCAGCAGCCAGGGCTCACTTGACGAGCAGTACTTC,CASSQGSLDEQYF
.,.,TRBJ2-7,TRBV4-2,TGTGCCAGCAGCCAACCTTCGGACTCTTACTTCTCCTACGAGCAGTACTTC,CASSQPSDSYFSYEQYF
.,.,TRBJ2-7,TRBV2,TGTGCCAGCAGGGGGGTTGAGCGGATCTCATTCCTAAGCTCCTACGAGCAGTACTTC,CASRGVERISFLSSYEQYF
.,.,TRBJ2-2,TRBV19,TGTGCCAGTAGTATTCAGGACAGCACCGGGGAGCTGTTTTTT,CASSIQDSTGELFF
.,.,TRBJ1-2,TRBV28,TGTGCCAGCAGAACCATACCGGATAGCTACACCTTC,CASRTIPDSYTF
TRBD2,.,TRBJ2-7,TRBV7-2,TGTGCCAGCAGCTTAGGAGCGGGACTCTACGAGCAGTACTTC,CASSLGAGLYEQYF
.,.,TRBJ1-1,TRBV18,TGTGCCAGCTCACCTGACACCCGGGAGGCTTTCTTT,CASSPDTREAFF
TRBD1,once,TRBJ2-1,TRBV11-2,TGTGCCAGCAGCTTAGGGACAGGGGAGATCCATGAGCAGTTCTTC,CASSLGTGEIHEQFF
.,.,TRBJ1-4,TRBV30,TGTGCCTGGAGTGTCGGGGGGTCAACTAATGAAAAACTGTTTTTT,CAWSVGGSTNEKLFF
TRBD1,.,TRBJ2-7,TRBV6-1,TGTGCCAGCAGTGAATTCCAGGGGGCTACTGGCGAGCAGTACTTC,CASSEFQGATGEQYF
.,.,TRBJ2-2,TRBV11-2,TGTGCCAGCAGCTTAGAGGCCAGCGATACCGGGGAGCTGTTTTTT,CASSLEASDTGELFF
.,once,TRBJ2-7,TRBV12-5,TGTGCTAGTGGTATGGGGGATTCCTCCTACGAGCAGTACTTC,CASGMGDSSYEQYF